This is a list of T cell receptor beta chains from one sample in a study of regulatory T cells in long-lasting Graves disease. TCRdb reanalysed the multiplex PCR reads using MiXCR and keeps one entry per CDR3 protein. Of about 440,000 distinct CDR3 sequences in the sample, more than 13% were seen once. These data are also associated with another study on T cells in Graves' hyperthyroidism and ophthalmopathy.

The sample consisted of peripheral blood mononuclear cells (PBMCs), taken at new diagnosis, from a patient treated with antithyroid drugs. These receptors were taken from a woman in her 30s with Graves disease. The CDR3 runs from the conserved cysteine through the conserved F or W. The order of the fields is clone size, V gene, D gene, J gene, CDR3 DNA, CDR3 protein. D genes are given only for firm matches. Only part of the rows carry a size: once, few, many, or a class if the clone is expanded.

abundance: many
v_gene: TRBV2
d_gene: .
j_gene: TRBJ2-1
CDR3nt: TGTGCCAGCAGTGCGACGGGGCTCTTAGAGCAGTTCTTC
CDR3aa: CASSATGLLEQFF

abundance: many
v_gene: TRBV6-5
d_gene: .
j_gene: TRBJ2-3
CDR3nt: TGCGCCACCCGGGACGGACTCACAGATACGCAGTATTTT
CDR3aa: CATRDGLTDTQYF

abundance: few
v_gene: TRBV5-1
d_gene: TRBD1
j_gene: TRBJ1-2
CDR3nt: TGCGCCAGCAGATCGACCCGGGACAGGGGTCTTGGCTACACCTTC
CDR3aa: CASRSTRDRGLGYTF

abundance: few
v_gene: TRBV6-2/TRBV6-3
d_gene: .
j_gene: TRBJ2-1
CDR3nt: TGTGCCAGCAGTACCCGGGACCCCGGGAGTTACAATGAGCAGTTCTTC
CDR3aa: CASSTRDPGSYNEQFF

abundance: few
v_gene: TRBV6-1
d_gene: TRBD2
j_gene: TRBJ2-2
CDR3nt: TGTGCCACAAGGAGGGAGGGCCTTGGGGAGCTGTTTTTT
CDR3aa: CATRREGLGELFF

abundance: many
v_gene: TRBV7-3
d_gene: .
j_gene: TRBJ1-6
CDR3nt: TGTGCCAGCAGGGAGGGGTCGGTCTCTGGGCCCCTCCACTTT
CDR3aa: CASREGSVSGPLHF

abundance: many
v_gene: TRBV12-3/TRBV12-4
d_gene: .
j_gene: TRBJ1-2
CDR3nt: TGTGCCAGCAGTTGGGGCCAGTACTATGGCTACACCTTC
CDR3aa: CASSWGQYYGYTF

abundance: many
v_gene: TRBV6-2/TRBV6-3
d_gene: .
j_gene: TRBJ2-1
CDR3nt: TGTGCCAGCAAGGAGAGGGCGGGTCATTATGAGCAGTTCTTC
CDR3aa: CASKERAGHYEQFF

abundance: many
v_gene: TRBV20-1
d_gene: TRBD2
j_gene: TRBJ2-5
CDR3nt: TGCAGTGCTAAAGCCCTAGCGGGAGGGGCAACGTTCCAAGAGACCCAGTACTTC
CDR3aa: CSAKALAGGATFQETQYF

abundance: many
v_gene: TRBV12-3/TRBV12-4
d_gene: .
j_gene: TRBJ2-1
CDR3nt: TGTGCCAGCAGTTTAAAGGAGTACAATGAGCAGTTCTTC
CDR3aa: CASSLKEYNEQFF

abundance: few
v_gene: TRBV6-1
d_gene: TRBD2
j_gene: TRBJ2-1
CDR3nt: TGTGCCAGCAGGAGACTAGCGTTTTACAATGAGCAGTTCTTC
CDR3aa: CASRRLAFYNEQFF

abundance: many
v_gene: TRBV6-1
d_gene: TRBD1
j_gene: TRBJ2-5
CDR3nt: TGTGCCAGCAGATCTACAGGGGTTTTAGAGACCCAGTACTTC
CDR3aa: CASRSTGVLETQYF

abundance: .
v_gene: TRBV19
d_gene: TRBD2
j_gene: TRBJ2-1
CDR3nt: TGTGCCAGTAGTATTGATAGCGGGAGGAACAATGAGCAGTTCTTC
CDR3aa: CASSIDSGRNNEQFF

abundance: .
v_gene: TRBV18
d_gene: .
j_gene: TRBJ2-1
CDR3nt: TGTGCCAGCACGGTCAGGGCCGGTAATGAGCAGTTCTTC
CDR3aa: CASTVRAGNEQFF

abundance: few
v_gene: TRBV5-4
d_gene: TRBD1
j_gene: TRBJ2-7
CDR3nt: TGTGCCAGCAGCTGGGGACAGGGGGTGGGGGAGCAGTACTTC
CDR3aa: CASSWGQGVGEQYF

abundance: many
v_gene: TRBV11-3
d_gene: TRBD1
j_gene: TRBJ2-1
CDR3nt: TGTGCCAGCAGCACTGGACAGGGGGGCATCAATGAGCAGTTCTTC
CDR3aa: CASSTGQGGINEQFF

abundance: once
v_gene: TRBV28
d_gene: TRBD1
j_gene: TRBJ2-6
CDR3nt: TGTGCCAGCAGTTTCAGGGGGACTGGGGCCAACGTCCTGACTTTC
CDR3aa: CASSFRGTGANVLTF

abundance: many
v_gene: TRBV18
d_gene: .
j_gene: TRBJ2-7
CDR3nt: TGTGCCAGCTCAACCCGGGACGGCGAGCAGTACTTC
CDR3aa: CASSTRDGEQYF

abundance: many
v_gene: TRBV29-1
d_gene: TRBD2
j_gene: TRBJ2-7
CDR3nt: TGCAGCGTTGTAGGTGGACTAGAGGGCGAGCAGTACTTC
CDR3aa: CSVVGGLEGEQYF

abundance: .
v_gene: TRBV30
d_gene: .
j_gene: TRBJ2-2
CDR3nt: TGTGCCTGGCTAGGACTCTCCGGGGAGCTGTTTTTT
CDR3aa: CAWLGLSGELFF

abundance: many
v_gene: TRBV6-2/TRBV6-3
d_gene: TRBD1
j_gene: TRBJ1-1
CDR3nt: TGTGCCAGCAGTTACCTTCGGCAGGGGGCTCCCGCTTTCTTT
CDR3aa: CASSYLRQGAPAFF

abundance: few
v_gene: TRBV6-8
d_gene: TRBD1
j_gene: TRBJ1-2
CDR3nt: TGTGCCAGTGAACTACCAAGACAGGGGAACTATGGCTACACCTTC
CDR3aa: CASELPRQGNYGYTF

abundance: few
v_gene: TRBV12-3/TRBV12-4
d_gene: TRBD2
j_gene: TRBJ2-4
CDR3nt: TGTGCCAGTTCGGGGGGGAGCCTTCAGTACTTC
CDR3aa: CASSGGSLQYF

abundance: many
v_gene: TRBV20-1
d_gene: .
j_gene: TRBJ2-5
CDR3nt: TGCAGTGCTTCCCGGGGTCAGCAAGAGACCCAGTACTTC
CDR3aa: CSASRGQQETQYF

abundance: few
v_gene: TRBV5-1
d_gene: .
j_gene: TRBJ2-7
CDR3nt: TGCGCCAGCAGCTTAGTTGGACGGTACTACGAGCAGTACTTC
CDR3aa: CASSLVGRYYEQYF

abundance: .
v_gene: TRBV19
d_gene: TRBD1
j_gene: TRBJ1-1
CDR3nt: TGTGCCAGTAGTGTCCGGGACAGGAGGGAAGCTTTCTTT
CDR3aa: CASSVRDRREAFF